The following is a T cell receptor beta chain sequence with its context. What it recognizes is unknown. V gave up 4 bases and J gave up 4 bases; unmatched junction bases: 5. This CDR3 region has 15 residues. CDR1 is SGHKS, CDR2 YYEKEE, per germline (reference sequence). These data originate in a study of shared clonotypes between healthy human individuals. TCRdb's copy holds only in-frame clones and misses some; the assay was immunoSEQ multiplex PCR. This sample yields about a million clones, of which roughly 80% are seen a single time; over 0.8% belongs to the top ten. Naive CD4+ cells were CD45RA-selected; the remaining cells were memory. Findings and caveats of the study: Even with large depth, rarefaction showed that sorted-subset sequencing was incomplete. The sharing of roughly 5% of naive CD4 clonotypes was seen across a handful of donors.

This chain joins TRBV5-5 and TRBJ2-1, with 10 bases matching TRBD2. Sequenced: memory CD4+ T cells from PBMCs. Subset of the sample: CD45RA-negative fraction. This receptor was identified in a man younger than 35 in good health. Some clones in this sample may be carry-over from other donors' samples. The CDR3 bases are TGTGCCAGCAGCGCCCTAGCGGGAGCATACAATGAGCAGTTCTTC. As protein: CASSALAGAYNEQFF.